Sequencing of this TCR beta chain was carried out in a study of blood T cell repertoires in COVID-19 (dated by TCRdb to between 2020 and 2021). Turning to the overall study: Samples from collaborators originated in the United States, Italy and Spain and spanned both the acute and convalescent phases of COVID-19. The repertoires were released in a freely available public database meant as a resource for research on the immune response to SARS-CoV-2. The material from the prospective study consisted of cDNA or gDNA derived from T cells, B-cell-depleted T cells, or PBMCs. Where available, HLA class I and class II types were obtained from metadata supplied by the sample provider rather than from assay-based typing. Samples were obtained from the ongoing ImmuneRACE study (first 160 participants) and from approximately 1,200 subjects provided by 6 global collaborators. Subjects who had been exposed to COVID-19, were actively infected with it, or had recovered from it provided the deeply sampled blood TCRbeta repertoires that made up the dataset. A de-identified subject ID, COVID-19 status, age in years and sex were almost always included in the sample metadata.

Trimming removed 2 bases from V and 3 bases from J, leaving 8 bases between the germline ends. Via the germline V gene, CDR1 is ENHRY and CDR2 SYGVKD. The CDR3 numbers 14 residues from cysteine through phenylalanine. Of the read, only the CDR3 DNA is kept; its 42 bases are in frame from base 1. This clone has only one observation. No antigen is known for it. The input lacks base qualities; no much larger clone sits a single base away. TCRbeta CDR3 regions were amplified from genomic DNA by means of the immunoSEQ Assay, a bias-controlled multiplex PCR. The paper's processing steps were these. The number of nucleated cells in each sample was estimated by amplification of reference gene primers within the assay. To quantify the absolute abundance of each unique TCRbeta CDR3 rearrangement, sequence reads were collapsed and filtered. For each sample, productive Simpson clonality was calculated as the square root of Simpson's diversity index across productive rearrangements. Sourced from immuneACCESS, this table was stored by TCRdb with only in-frame sequences that have V and J called. A share of the clones is absent; for the studies checked, an unresolved V gene accounts for under half, and the remainder has no known explanation. V and J calls and clone size are as listed in that table; D and trimming were resolved from the DNA. Counted in this sample were a few hundred thousand clones; around nine tenths of them appeared once. 5.5% to 8% of the sample comes from the top ten.

General study outcomes and caveats: The quantity of clinical and demographic metadata differed by source and by participant and was supplied without curation.

Another Seattle source contributed samples from volunteer blood donors who had recovered from COVID-19. The collaborating institutions used their own protocols to collect whole blood in K2EDTA tubes. For TCRbeta analysis, collaborator samples were shipped as frozen whole blood, as isolated PBMCs, or as DNA extracted from either sample type. The chain uses TRBV10-3 and TRBJ2-4; TRBD1 might be the D gene, on 6 matching bases. The sequence was obtained from a man aged 60 to 69 who had recovered from COVID-19. The sample taken for sequencing was peripheral blood. The CDR3 protein is CAISEGGNKNIQYF. Read as DNA, the sequence is TGTGCCATCAGTGAGGGGGGCAACAAAAACATTCAGTACTTC.